This TCR beta chain was sequenced during a study of cytomegalovirus exposure and HLA in healthy donors. Study background: Unique TCRs from HLA-typed donors, 75 million to 100 million of them, were held in an early data release.

Study findings and constraints: It was approximately 160 TCR beta chains that were listed as cytomegalovirus-associated. V- and J-gene trimming of TCR beta was linked (in a later analysis) to a missense DCLRE1C variant.

60 Vbeta and 13 Jbeta primers were used in PCR. Produced via immunoSEQ multiplex PCR; TCRdb's table is partial and in-frame only. The sample holds more than 50,000 clones, more than 70% seen once. This clone came up a few times. The antigen is unknown. This clonotype was obtained from a man aged 45 to 65 in good health and CMV-seropositive. The material sequenced was PBMCs.

CDR3 region: CASSLEQGAGEKLFF. CDR3 sequence (DNA): TGTGCCAGCAGCTTAGAACAGGGGGCAGGAGAAAAACTGTTTTTT. The rearrangement uses TRBV7-9 and TRBJ1-4, with 9 bases lining up with TRBD1. Trimming removed 1 base from V and 8 bases from J; junction bases left unmatched: 5. The CDR3 totals 15 residues. Germline values: CDR1 SEHNR, CDR2 FQNEAQ (reference sequence).